This record covers a single T cell receptor beta chain. This sample is drawn from a study of blood T cell repertoires in COVID-19. Overall study context: Sample material is recorded as cDNA or gDNA derived from T cells, B-cell-depleted T cells, or PBMCs.

TCRdb keeps only in-frame clones here, not all; method: immunoSEQ multiplex PCR. The sample lists a few hundred thousand clones, around 84% occurring once. The germline V gene encodes CDR1 LNHDA and CDR2 SQIVND (reference sequence). Between the trimmed V and J ends, which lost 3 bases and 0 bases, there was a span of 15 bases. CDR3 length: 17 residues. This sequence originates from a human donor in a cohort sampled during active COVID-19. This rearrangement joins TRBV19 to TRBJ2-1; D might be TRBD2 (6 bases). Sequencing was performed on peripheral blood. The chain's CDR3 is CASSIPRTTSSYNEQFF. In DNA form, the CDR3 reads TGTGCCAGTAGTATCCCACGGACTACCAGCTCCTACAATGAGCAGTTCTTC.